This T cell receptor beta chain is drawn from a study of T cell repertoires in cytomegalovirus infection. As for the study in general: Shared public TCR beta signatures pointed to both CMV infection and a matching HLA type.

Concerning this clonotype: Its antigen is currently unknown.

The CDR3 is 17 amino acids. Trimming cost V 0 bases and J 5 bases; bases outside gene matches: 6. The germline V gene encodes CDR1 ENHRY and CDR2 SYGVKD. One entry per CDR3 protein results from TCRdb running MiXCR on the reads. The sample has about 51,000 distinct CDR3 sequences, 20% to 25% seen once. The material sequenced was CD8+ T cells from cultured PBMCs, taken from culture after CMV antigen stimulation. The V and J genes are TRBV10-3 and TRBJ2-5; TRBD2 agrees at 13 bases. This clonotype originated in a human donor in good health (CMV status not recorded). Some clones in this sample may be carry-over from other donors' samples. The CDR3, as DNA: TGTGCCATCAGTGAGTCGAGGACTAGCGGGAGTTGGGAGACCCAGTACTTC. Amino acids: CAISESRTSGSWETQYF.